Listed below are T cell receptor beta chains from one sample, sequenced in a study of cytomegalovirus exposure and HLA in healthy donors. TCRdb keeps only in-frame clones here, not all; method: immunoSEQ multiplex PCR. The table lists approximately 91,000 clones, 81% of them singletons, with 10% in the top ten. The material sequenced was PBMCs. All receptors derive from a human donor in good health. Each CDR3 is given with its conserved first and last residue. D genes are given only for firm matches. Part of the rows lack a size; the others show once, few, many or a class for expanded clones.

size	D	V	J	DNA	CDR3
.	.	TRBV7-6	TRBJ2-2	TGTGCCAGCAGCCGACAGGGCGGGGCCGGGGAGCTGTTTTTT	CASSRQGGAGELFF
.	.	TRBV7-9	TRBJ2-4	TGTGCCAGCAGCCCACCGGGACTAGCCAAAAACATTCAGTACTTC	CASSPPGLAKNIQYF
.	.	TRBV6-4	TRBJ2-7	TGTGCCAGCAGGGGACCGAGACAGGCGTTCTTGGGTGACGAGCAGTACTTC	CASRGPRQAFLGDEQYF
few	.	TRBV4-2	TRBJ2-3	TGTGCCAGCAGCCACCCCATAGGGGGGGCACAGACAGATACGCAGTATTTT	CASSHPIGGAQTDTQYF
once	.	TRBV4-3	TRBJ2-2	TGCGCCAGCAGCCCAATAGGTGGGAGAGCGACCGGGGAGCTGTTTTTT	CASSPIGGRATGELFF
.	.	TRBV7-8	TRBJ1-4	TGTGCCAGCGGCTTAGGGCCCAATGAAAAACTGTTTTTT	CASGLGPNEKLFF
few	.	TRBV6-4	TRBJ2-2	TGTGCCAGCAGTGACTCGAGTACCGGGGAGCTGTTTTTT	CASSDSSTGELFF
.	TRBD1	TRBV6-4	TRBJ2-2	TGTGCCAGCAGGGGACAGGGGGACACCGGGGAGCTGTTTTTT	CASRGQGDTGELFF
.	.	TRBV30	TRBJ1-2	TGTGCCTGGAGTGGAGACTCGGGGGGGGCCCCCTATGGCTACACCTTC	CAWSGDSGGAPYGYTF
once	TRBD1	TRBV7-8	TRBJ2-2	TGTGCCAGCAGCGCGGACAGGTTTACCACCGGGGAGCTGTTTTTT	CASSADRFTTGELFF
.	TRBD1	TRBV30	TRBJ1-1	TGTGCCTGGAGTGAAGCGGACAGGGGGGACACTGAAGATTTCTTT	CAWSEADRGDTEDFF
.	.	TRBV18	TRBJ1-2	TGTGCCAGCTCACAACAGGGTTCAAGCTATGGCTACACCTTC	CASSQQGSSYGYTF
.	TRBD2	TRBV28	TRBJ2-1	TGTGCCAGCAGCCCGACAGGGCTAGCGGGAGGGCCCCATGAGCAGTTCTTC	CASSPTGLAGGPHEQFF
.	.	TRBV7-6	TRBJ2-7	TGTGCCAGCAGCTCGACACAGGGGAGGTACGAGCAGTACTTC	CASSSTQGRYEQYF
once	.	TRBV4-2	TRBJ2-4	TGTGCCAGCAGCCAAGAGGGGGCGCGTTTTCTAGCCAAAAACATTCAGTACTTC	CASSQEGARFLAKNIQYF
.	TRBD2	TRBV9	TRBJ2-3	TGTGCCAGCAGCGTAGGACTAGCGGGGCACACAGATACGCAGTATTTT	CASSVGLAGHTDTQYF
.	TRBD1	TRBV29-1	TRBJ2-7	TGCAGCGTCGGACAGGGGGCGTATCGCGAGCAGTACTTC	CSVGQGAYREQYF
.	TRBD1	TRBV11-2	TRBJ2-7	TGTGCCAGCAGCCGGGGACAGGGGCTAACCTACGAGCAGTACTTC	CASSRGQGLTYEQYF
few	.	TRBV11-3	TRBJ2-7	TGTGCCAGCAGCTTCGGAGCGGCCTCTGAGCAGTACTTC	CASSFGAASEQYF
.	TRBD2	TRBV5-1	TRBJ2-1	TGCGCCAGCAGCTTGGTGGCTAGCGGGAGGGCCAATGAGCAGTTCTTC	CASSLVASGRANEQFF
.	.	TRBV5-1	TRBJ2-1	TGCGCCAGCAGCTTGGGTAGCATCGTTGAGCAGTTCTTC	CASSLGSIVEQFF
.	TRBD2	TRBV7-2	TRBJ2-2	TGTGCCAGCAGCTTAAGCGGGGGGCAGGAGGGGGAGCTGTTTTTT	CASSLSGGQEGELFF
.	.	TRBV6-4	TRBJ2-5	TGTGCCAGCAGGGGGACTGACCAAGAGACCCAGTACTTC	CASRGTDQETQYF
.	TRBD2	TRBV9	TRBJ2-1	TGTGCCAGCAGCGTAGAGACTAGCGGGAAGGGGGAGCAGTTCTTC	CASSVETSGKGEQFF
.	.	TRBV7-2	TRBJ1-6	TGTGCCAGCAGCCAAGGGGGGGCTTCACCCCTCCACTTT	CASSQGGASPLHF
.	TRBD1	TRBV7-7	TRBJ2-2	TGTGCCAGCAGCTTGACAGGGGCGAACACCGGGGAGCTGTTTTTT	CASSLTGANTGELFF
.	.	TRBV11-3	TRBJ2-6	TGTGCCAGCAGCCAAGGCAGGTCGGGGGCCAACGTCCTGACTTTC	CASSQGRSGANVLTF
few	.	TRBV6-5	TRBJ1-5	TGTGCCAGCAGTGAGGGCCTAAATCAGCCCCAGCATTTT	CASSEGLNQPQHF
.	.	TRBV15	TRBJ1-2	TGTGCCACCAGCAGAACCCTCAACAGGGAGCGGGGCTACACCTTC	CATSRTLNRERGYTF
.	TRBD1	TRBV2	TRBJ2-5	TGTGCCACCGGGGACAGTCCCACTGGGGAGACCCAGTACTTC	CATGDSPTGETQYF
.	TRBD2	TRBV7-3	TRBJ2-3	TGTGCCAGCAGCTTGCGACTAGCGGGGGCCCCAACCTCTAGCACAGATACGCAGTATTTT	CASSLRLAGAPTSSTDTQYF
once	TRBD2	TRBV7-9	TRBJ2-1	TGTGCCAGCAGCTTATATCACGGACTAGCACCCAATGAGCAGTTCTTC	CASSLYHGLAPNEQFF
.	TRBD1	TRBV9	TRBJ2-7	TGTGCCAGCAGCGTAGGACAGGGGGCCTACGAGCAGTACTTC	CASSVGQGAYEQYF
.	TRBD1	TRBV7-2	TRBJ2-7	TGTGCCAGCAGCCCTCGACAGGGGAACTACGAGCAGTACTTC	CASSPRQGNYEQYF
.	.	TRBV27	TRBJ2-2	TGTGCCAGCAGTTTATCGTCAGCCGGGGAGCTGTTTTTT	CASSLSSAGELFF
.	.	TRBV7-6	TRBJ1-2	TGTGCCAGCAGCCCCTCCAGGGGCGCGGGCTACACCTTC	CASSPSRGAGYTF
.	.	TRBV6-1	TRBJ2-7	TGTGCCAGCAGTATGACAGCCTACGAGCAGTACTTC	CASSMTAYEQYF
.	.	TRBV4-1	TRBJ2-2	TGCGCCAGCAGTCAGGGCAATCGGGACACCGGGGAGCTGTTTTTT	CASSQGNRDTGELFF
.	.	TRBV19	TRBJ2-2	TGTGCCAGTAGAAGTCAGGGGATTGGAACCGGGGAGCTGTTTTTT	CASRSQGIGTGELFF
.	TRBD1	TRBV6-1	TRBJ1-2	TGTGCCAGCAGTGAAACAGGGGGCAACTATGGCTACACCTTC	CASSETGGNYGYTF
.	.	TRBV19	TRBJ1-5	TGTGCCAGTAGTATGGGGGGGGGAAACAATCAGCCCCAGCATTTT	CASSMGGGNNQPQHF
.	.	TRBV19	TRBJ1-1	TGTGCCAGTAGTAGAAGACATGTTAACACTGAAGCTTTCTTT	CASSRRHVNTEAFF
.	TRBD2	TRBV27	TRBJ2-1	TGTGCCAGCAGTCCAGCGGGGGGACGGTTCGATGAGCAGTTCTTC	CASSPAGGRFDEQFF
.	.	TRBV29-1	TRBJ2-7	TGCAGCCATGGGAGCTCCTACGAGCAGTACTTC	CSHGSSYEQYF
.	.	TRBV7-2	TRBJ1-1	TGTGCCAGCAGCATCCGCTCGACAGTTAACACTGAAGCTTTCTTT	CASSIRSTVNTEAFF